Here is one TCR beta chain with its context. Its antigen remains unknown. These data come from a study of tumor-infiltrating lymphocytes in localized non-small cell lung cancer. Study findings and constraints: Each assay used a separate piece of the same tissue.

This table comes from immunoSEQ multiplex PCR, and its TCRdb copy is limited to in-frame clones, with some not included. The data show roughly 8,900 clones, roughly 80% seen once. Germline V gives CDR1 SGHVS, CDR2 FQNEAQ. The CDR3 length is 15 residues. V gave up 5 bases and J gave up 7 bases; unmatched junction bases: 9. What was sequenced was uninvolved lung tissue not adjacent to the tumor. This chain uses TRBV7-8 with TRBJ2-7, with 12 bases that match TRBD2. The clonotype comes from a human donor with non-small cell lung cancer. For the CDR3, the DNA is TGTGCCAGCAGCGAAGGACTAGCGGGGAGGTGGGAGCAGTACTTC. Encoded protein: CASSEGLAGRWEQYF.